This T cell receptor (beta chain) comes out of a study of regulatory T cells in long-lasting Graves disease (dated by TCRdb to about 2021). Context from the whole study: Persistent Graves' disease was defined as antithyroid drug treatment for over 5 years with persistently positive TSH receptor autoantibodies. Patients with persistent Graves' disease were compared with patients with newly diagnosed Graves' disease using TCR sequencing and RNA sequencing of peripheral blood. The study was conducted in China and was registered as a clinical trial. A total of around 33 samples underwent TCR sequencing, from around 13 patients with persistent Graves' disease and 20 or so patients with newly diagnosed Graves' disease. In the clinical cohort, patients with persistent Graves' disease had used antithyroid drugs for an average of roughly ten years. Here is what the overall study found, with its caveats: Sequencing and analysis were restricted to the TCR beta chain. Persistent Graves' disease patients showed lower TCR Shannon entropy and fewer highly expanded clones than newly diagnosed patients, suggesting clonal expansion. A larger number of public clonotypes was shared among persistent patients (approximately 3,000) than among newly diagnosed patients (roughly 970). The small sample size was acknowledged by the authors as a limitation that may reduce accuracy. Only peripheral blood was studied, because thyroid tissue, the primary lesion, was inaccessible.

This clonotype was found once. The antigen it recognizes is unknown. No per-base quality is available; no much larger clone lies one base away. One read alone lends weak support. This specimen's time point label, interpreted: persistent/refractory GD, antithyroid drugs over 5 years with positive TRAb. For both TCR sequencing and RNA sequencing, RNA was extracted from PBMCs in TRIzol. The diagnosis of Graves' disease followed American Thyroid Association guidelines. Recruitment of patients was carried out at an endocrinology department in Xi'an, China. From each patient, around 9 milliliters of peripheral blood was collected into an EDTA anticoagulant tube. PBMCs were isolated by Ficoll Paque Plus density gradient separation without further T cell sorting. An Agilent 2100 Bioanalyzer and agarose gel were used to check RNA quality, and a NanoDrop 2000 was used to measure RNA concentration. Receptor amplification or capture employed multiplex PCR. Sequenced on an Illumina HiSeq 4000. To build TCR beta libraries, CDR3 regions were amplified by Arm-PCR using iRepertoire HTBI primers. Gel purification was performed on PCR products prior to sequencing. The published analysis was carried out like this. A total of under 80 TRBV and 14 TRBJ segments were identified across samples and were used for gene usage analysis of CDR3 amino acid clonotypes. Filtered high-quality paired reads were merged into contigs using COPE and FqMerger. BLAST was used to align contigs to the IMGT TRBV, TRBD and TRBJ reference genes, and CDR3 was defined following IMGT. Highly expanded clones were defined as clonotypes with a frequency above 0.1%. Shannon entropy was used to measure repertoire diversity, and the Gini coefficient was used to measure V-J evenness. A clonotype found in more than one individual was treated as public. TCRdb cleaned the public reads at Q25 with fastp, built clones with MiXCR and kept in-frame beta chains. Each CDR3 protein gets just one entry, which takes the most common genes and DNA from the rows behind it. It is TCRdb's table, rather than the study itself, that gives the V and J calls and clone size. The sample table contains about 290,000 distinct CDR3 sequences; only one count was recorded for around 20% of them. The ten largest clones add up to 45% to 70% of the sample.

This TCR came from a female donor with Graves disease. This sample comprised peripheral blood mononuclear cells (PBMCs), obtained when the disease was refractory, from a patient treated with antithyroid drugs.

The DNA reads TGTGCCAGCAGTATCATAGCGGGAGGGCCAAATACGCAGTATTTT. Translation gives CASSIIAGGPNTQYF. Recombination linked TRBV27 to TRBJ2-3, with 11 bases aligning to TRBD2. Germline trimming: 5 bases from V, 7 bases from J; junction bases outside gene matches: 8. CDR1 is given as MNHEY and CDR2 as SMNVEV, both from the germline V gene (reference sequence). Taken from cysteine to phenylalanine, the CDR3 has 15 residues. The kept DNA is CDR3 alone, 45 bases in frame from the first base.